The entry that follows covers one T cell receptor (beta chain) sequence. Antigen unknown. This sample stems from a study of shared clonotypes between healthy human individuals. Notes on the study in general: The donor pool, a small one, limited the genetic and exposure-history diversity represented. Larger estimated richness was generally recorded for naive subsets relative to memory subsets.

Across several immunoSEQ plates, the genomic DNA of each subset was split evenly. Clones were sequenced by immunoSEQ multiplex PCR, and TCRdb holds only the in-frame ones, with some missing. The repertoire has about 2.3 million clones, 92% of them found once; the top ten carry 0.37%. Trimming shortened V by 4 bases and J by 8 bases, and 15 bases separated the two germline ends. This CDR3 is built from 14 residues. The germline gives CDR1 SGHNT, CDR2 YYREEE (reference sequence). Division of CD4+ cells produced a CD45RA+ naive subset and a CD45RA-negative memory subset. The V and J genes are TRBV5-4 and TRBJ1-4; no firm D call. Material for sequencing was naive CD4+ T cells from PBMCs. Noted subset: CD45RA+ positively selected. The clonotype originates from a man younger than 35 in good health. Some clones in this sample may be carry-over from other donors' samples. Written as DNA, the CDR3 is TGTGCCAGCAGCCAGCGGGTCAGCGGGGAAAAACTGTTTTTT. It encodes CASSQRVSGEKLFF.